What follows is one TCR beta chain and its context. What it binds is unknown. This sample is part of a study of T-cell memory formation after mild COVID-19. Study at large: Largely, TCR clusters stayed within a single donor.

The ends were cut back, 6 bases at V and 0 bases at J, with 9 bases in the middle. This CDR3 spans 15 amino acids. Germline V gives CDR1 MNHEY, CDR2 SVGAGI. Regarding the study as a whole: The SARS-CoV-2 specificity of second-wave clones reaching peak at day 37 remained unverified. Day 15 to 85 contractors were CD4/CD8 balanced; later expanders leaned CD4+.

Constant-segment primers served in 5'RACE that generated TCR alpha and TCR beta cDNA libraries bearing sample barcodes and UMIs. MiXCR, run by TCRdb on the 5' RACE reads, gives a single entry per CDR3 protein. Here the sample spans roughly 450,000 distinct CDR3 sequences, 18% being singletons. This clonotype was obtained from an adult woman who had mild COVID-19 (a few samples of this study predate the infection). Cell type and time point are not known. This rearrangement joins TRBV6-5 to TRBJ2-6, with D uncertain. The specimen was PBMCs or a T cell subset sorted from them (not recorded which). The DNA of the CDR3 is TGTGCCAGCAGCCTCGTTAGCTCTGGGGCCAACGTCCTGACTTTC. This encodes CASSLVSSGANVLTF.